Included here is one TCR beta chain sequence, with context. What it recognizes is unknown. Additional DNA sequences in this sample encode the identical CDR3. These data belong to a study of shared clonotypes between healthy human individuals. Study-wide results and caveats: Despite large depth, sorted-subset datasets appeared incompletely sequenced.

Positively selected for CCR7, the CD45RO-negative cells used as naive CD8 cells excluded terminally differentiated effector memory CD45RA+ cells. Germline CDR1 and CDR2: MNHEY and SVGAGI. This CDR3 has 16 amino acids. Trimming left V 0 bases short and J 0 bases short, with 12 bases between. Sequencing used immunoSEQ multiplex PCR; TCRdb keeps in-frame clones, though not all of them. The sample has roughly 2,000,000 clones, about 94% seen once. The material sequenced was naive CD8+ T cells from PBMCs. This TCR derives from a young man in good health. Some clones in this sample may be carry-over from other donors' samples. This sequence joins TRBV6-5 and TRBJ2-7; D might be TRBD2 (5 bases). The CDR3 is CASSYSSGENSYEQYF. The CDR3 nucleotides read TGTGCCAGCAGTTACTCCAGCGGAGAGAACTCCTACGAGCAGTACTTC.